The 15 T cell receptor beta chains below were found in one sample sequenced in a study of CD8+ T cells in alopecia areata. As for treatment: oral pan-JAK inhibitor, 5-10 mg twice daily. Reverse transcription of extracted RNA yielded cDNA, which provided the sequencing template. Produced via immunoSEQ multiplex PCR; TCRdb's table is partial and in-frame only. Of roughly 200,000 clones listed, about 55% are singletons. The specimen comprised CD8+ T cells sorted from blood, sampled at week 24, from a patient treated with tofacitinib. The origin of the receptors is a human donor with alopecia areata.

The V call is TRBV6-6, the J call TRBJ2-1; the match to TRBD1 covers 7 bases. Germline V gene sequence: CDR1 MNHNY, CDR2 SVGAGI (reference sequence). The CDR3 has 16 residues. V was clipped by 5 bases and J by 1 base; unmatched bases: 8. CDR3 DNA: TGTGCCAGCAGTCAGGACAGGACGAGGTCCTACAATGAGCAGTTCTTC. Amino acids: CASSQDRTRSYNEQFF.

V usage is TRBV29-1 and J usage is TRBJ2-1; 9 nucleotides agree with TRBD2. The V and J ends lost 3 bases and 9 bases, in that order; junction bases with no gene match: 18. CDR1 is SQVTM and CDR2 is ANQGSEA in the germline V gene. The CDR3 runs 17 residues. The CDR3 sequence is CSVEKVGRSGGIPEQFF. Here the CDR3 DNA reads TGCAGCGTTGAGAAAGTCGGGCGGAGCGGGGGGATACCTGAGCAGTTCTTC.

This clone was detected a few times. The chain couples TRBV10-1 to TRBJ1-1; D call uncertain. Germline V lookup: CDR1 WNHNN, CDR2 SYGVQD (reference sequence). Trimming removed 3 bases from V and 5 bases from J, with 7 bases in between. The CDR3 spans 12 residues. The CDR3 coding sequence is TGCGCCAGCAGTGATGTGAGGACTGAAGCTTTCTTT. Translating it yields CASSDVRTEAFF.

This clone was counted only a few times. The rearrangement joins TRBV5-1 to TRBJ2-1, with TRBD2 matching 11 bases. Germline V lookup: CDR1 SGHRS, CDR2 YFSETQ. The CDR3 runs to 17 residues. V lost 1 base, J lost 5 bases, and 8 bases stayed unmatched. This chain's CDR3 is CASSLRLAGGPNNEQFF. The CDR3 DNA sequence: TGCGCCAGCAGCTTGCGGTTAGCGGGGGGGCCTAACAATGAGCAGTTCTTC.

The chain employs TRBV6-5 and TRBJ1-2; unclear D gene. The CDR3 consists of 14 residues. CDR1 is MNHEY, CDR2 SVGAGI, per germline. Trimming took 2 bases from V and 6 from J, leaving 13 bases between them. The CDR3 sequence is CASSYEGGLDGYTF. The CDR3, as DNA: TGTGCCAGCAGTTACGAGGGCGGTCTAGATGGCTACACCTTC.

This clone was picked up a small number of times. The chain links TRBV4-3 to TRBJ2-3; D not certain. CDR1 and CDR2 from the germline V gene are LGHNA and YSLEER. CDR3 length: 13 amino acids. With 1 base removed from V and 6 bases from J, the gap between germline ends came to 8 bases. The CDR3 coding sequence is TGCGCCAGCAGCCAAGGAATGGTTGATACGCAGTATTTT. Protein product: CASSQGMVDTQYF.

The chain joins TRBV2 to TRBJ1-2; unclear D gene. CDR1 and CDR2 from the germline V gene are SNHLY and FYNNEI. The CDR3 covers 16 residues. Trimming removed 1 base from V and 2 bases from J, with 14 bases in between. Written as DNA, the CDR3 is TGTGCCAGCAGTGAAGGCTCTCAAAGTTTAAACTATGGCTACACCTTC. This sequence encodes CASSEGSQSLNYGYTF. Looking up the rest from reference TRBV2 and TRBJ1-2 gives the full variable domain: EPEVTQTPSHQVTQMGQEVILRCVPISNHLYFYWYRQILGQKVEFLVSFYNNEISEKSEIFDDQFSVERPDGSNFTLKIRSTKLEDSAMYFCASSEGSQSLNYGYTFGSGTRLTVV.

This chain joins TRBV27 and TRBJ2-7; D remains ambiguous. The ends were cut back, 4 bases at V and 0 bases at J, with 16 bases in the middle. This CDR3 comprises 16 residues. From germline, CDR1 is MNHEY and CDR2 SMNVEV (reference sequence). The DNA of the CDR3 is TGTGCCAGCAGTTCGAGTTACGGCTCTAGCTCCTACGAGCAGTACTTC. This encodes CASSSSYGSSSYEQYF.

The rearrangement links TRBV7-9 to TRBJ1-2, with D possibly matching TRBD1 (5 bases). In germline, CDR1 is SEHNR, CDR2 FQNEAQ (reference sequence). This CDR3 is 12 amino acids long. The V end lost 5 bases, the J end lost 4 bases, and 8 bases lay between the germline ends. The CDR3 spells CASSLDSYGYTF. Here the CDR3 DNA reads TGTGCCAGCAGCCTTGACAGCTATGGCTACACCTTC.

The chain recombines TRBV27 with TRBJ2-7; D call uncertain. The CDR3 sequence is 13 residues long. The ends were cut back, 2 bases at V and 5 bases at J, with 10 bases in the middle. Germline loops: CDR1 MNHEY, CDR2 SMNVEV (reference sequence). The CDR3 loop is CASSLVAFDEQYF. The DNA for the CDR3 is TGTGCCAGCAGTTTAGTGGCTTTTGACGAGCAGTACTTC.

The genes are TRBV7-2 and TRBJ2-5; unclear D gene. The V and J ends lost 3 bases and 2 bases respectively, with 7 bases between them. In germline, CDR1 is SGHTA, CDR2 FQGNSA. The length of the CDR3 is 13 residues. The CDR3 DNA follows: TGTGCCAGCAGCTTGACAACACAAGAGACCCAGTACTTC. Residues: CASSLTTQETQYF.

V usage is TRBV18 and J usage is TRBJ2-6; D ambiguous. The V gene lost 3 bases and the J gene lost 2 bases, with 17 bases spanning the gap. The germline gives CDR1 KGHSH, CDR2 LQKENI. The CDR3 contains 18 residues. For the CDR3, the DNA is TGTGCCAGCTCACCTACTTCACGGGTTCATACTGGGGCCAACGTCCTGACTTTC. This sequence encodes CASSPTSRVHTGANVLTF.

The CDR3 spells CASSYGQPEAFF. In DNA form, the CDR3 reads TGTGCCAGCAGTTACGGGCAGCCTGAAGCTTTCTTT. The rearrangement links TRBV6-6 to TRBJ1-1; D is ambiguous. The CDR3 length is 12 residues. Trimming stripped 2 bases from V and 6 bases from J, with 7 bases between. Germline values: CDR1 MNHNY, CDR2 SVGAGI (reference sequence).

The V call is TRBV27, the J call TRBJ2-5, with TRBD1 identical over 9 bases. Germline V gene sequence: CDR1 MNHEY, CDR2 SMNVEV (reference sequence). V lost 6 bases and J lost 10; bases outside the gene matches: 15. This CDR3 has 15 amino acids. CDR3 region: CASRDLTGGDRNQYF. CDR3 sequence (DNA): TGTGCCAGCAGGGACCTCACAGGGGGCGATCGGAACCAGTACTTC.

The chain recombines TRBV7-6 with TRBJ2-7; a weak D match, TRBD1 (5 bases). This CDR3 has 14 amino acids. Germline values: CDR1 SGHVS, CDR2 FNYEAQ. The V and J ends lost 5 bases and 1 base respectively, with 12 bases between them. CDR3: CASSVAAGSYEQYF. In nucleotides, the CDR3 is TGTGCCAGCAGCGTCGCGGCAGGGTCCTACGAGCAGTACTTC.